The 20 T cell receptor beta chains given below trace back to one sample, sequenced in a study of kidney transplant recipient with SARS-CoV-2 infection. One entry per CDR3 protein, called by TCRdb with MiXCR from the reads. The sample yields fewer than 250,000 distinct CDR3 sequences, under 30% seen once. Sequences were derived from a blood sample, sampled at baseline and on roughly day 110 from a kidney transplant recipient. These receptors were collected from a male patient in his thirties who had COVID-19 and was a kidney transplant recipient. Some T cells may be transferred from the graft donor.

A remark on this clonotype: This may be a read error, as it is one base from a much larger clone. V usage is TRBV3-1 and J usage is TRBJ1-2; D is uncertain. The V and J ends lost 5 bases and 7 bases respectively, with 26 bases between them. The CDR3 is 17 residues long. Germline V gives CDR1 LGHDT, CDR2 YNNKEL (reference sequence). For the CDR3, the DNA is TGTGCCAGCAGCGATCCGGTCACCCTTCGAAAGACCTGTGGCTACACCTTC. Protein: CASSDPVTLRKTCGYTF.

This clonotype was observed at least ten times. The chain carries TRBV15 and TRBJ1-1; maybe TRBD1 (6 bases). Germline V gives CDR1 LNHNV, CDR2 YYDKDF (reference sequence). There are 14 residues in the CDR3. Trimming pared 7 bases from V and 11 bases from J, leaving 23 bases between. CDR3 bases: TGTGCCACCATCCGCAGGGGAGGATCTCCCAAGGCTTTCTTT. Translation gives CATIRRGGSPKAFF.

The table lists this clonotype with many counts. The V gene is TRBV6-9, the J gene TRBJ1-2; no reliable D call. Trimming cost V 5 bases and J 4 bases, with 23 bases left between them. The CDR3 is 17 residues long. Germline V gene data show CDR1 as MNHGY and CDR2 as SVAAGI. CDR3 nucleotide sequence: TGTGCCAGCAGTCAGAACGTGCCTTACGGAAAGACCTATGGCTACACCTTC. Amino acids: CASSQNVPYGKTYGYTF.

Remarks on this clonotype: This may be a read error: a much more frequent sequence differs by one nucleotide. The V call is TRBV6-5, the J call TRBJ1-1; the D gene is possibly TRBD1 (5 bases). Per germline, CDR1 MNHEY and CDR2 SVGAGI. The CDR3 consists of 11 residues. V was cut by 8 bases and J by 1 base, with 5 bases left in between. DNA of the CDR3: TGTGCCAGCGACAGGAACACTGAAGCTTTCTTT. Its protein product is CASDRNTEAFF.

Notes on this clonotype: This clone may be a read error of a much larger clone one base away. The V call is TRBV6-5, the J call TRBJ1-1, with D unclear. This CDR3 is built from 14 residues. Germline loops: CDR1 MNHEY, CDR2 SVGAGI. Between the trimmed V and J ends, which lost 7 bases and 3 bases, there was a span of 15 bases. CDR3 region: CASTPGPRDTEAFF. For the CDR3, the DNA is TGTGCCAGCACCCCGGGCCCTCGGGACACTGAAGCTTTCTTT.

This clonotype was seen at least ten times. This rearrangement joins TRBV6-1 to TRBJ1-2; no firm D call. Germline CDR1 MNHNS, CDR2 SASEGT. Trimming took 4 bases from V and 4 from J, leaving 22 bases between them. CDR3 size: 17 residues. The CDR3 reads CASSVRHSMRKTYGYTF. CDR3 coding DNA: TGTGCCAGCAGTGTTCGGCACTCTATGCGAAAGACCTATGGCTACACCTTC.

This clonotype was counted many times. The J gene is TRBJ1-2, the V gene TRBV25-1; no clear D. This CDR3 region has 17 residues. CDR1 and CDR2 from the germline V gene are MGHDK and SYGVNS. The V gene lost 5 bases and the J gene lost 4 bases, with 23 bases spanning the gap. The CDR3: CASSSRKELGKTYGYTF. CDR3 DNA: TGTGCCAGCAGTAGCCGAAAAGAACTGGGAAAGACCTATGGCTACACCTTC.

With regard to this clonotype: This may arise from a read error, as a much more abundant clone is one base away. The chain combines TRBV19 with TRBJ2-5; tentatively, D is TRBD2 (6 bases). This CDR3 contains 16 residues. Trimming pared 6 bases from V and 5 bases from J, leaving 22 bases between. Per the germline V gene, CDR1 is LNHDA and CDR2 is SQIVND (reference sequence). The CDR3 coding sequence is TGTGCCAGTAGCCTAAACGGGGGTCCTCAAGCGGAGACCCAGTACTTC. It is translated as CASSLNGGPQAETQYF. The whole variable domain, remainder taken from reference TRBV19 and TRBJ2-5, is DGGITQSPKYLFRKEGQNVTLSCEQNLNHDAMYWYRQDPGQGLRLIYYSQIVNDFQKGDIAEGYSVSREKKESFPLTVTSAQKNPTAFYLCASSLNGGPQAETQYFGPGTRLLVL.

This rearrangement joins TRBV6-4 to TRBJ2-3, with D possibly matching TRBD2 (5 bases). CDR3 length: 14 amino acids. V was clipped by 4 bases and J by 2 bases, with 10 bases between them. Germline V CDR1 and CDR2: MRHNA, SNTAGT. CDR3 loop: CASSGGLNTDTQYF. CDR3 coding DNA: TGTGCCAGCAGTGGAGGGCTTAACACAGATACGCAGTATTTT.

As to this clonotype: A much larger clone sits a single nucleotide away, making a read error possible. The genes are TRBV12-3 or TRBV12-4 and TRBJ2-7; 10 nucleotides match TRBD2. The CDR3 length is 16 residues. Trimming took 5 bases from V and 1 from J; bases not matched to a gene: 8. Here the CDR3 DNA reads TGTGCCAGCAGTCCCTCCGGGACTAGCGCGTCCTACGAGCAGTACTTC. Protein product: CASSPSGTSASYEQYF.

This clonotype was seen ten or more times. The chain links TRBV7-9 to TRBJ2-3; D is unresolved. Trimming removed 2 bases from V and 0 bases from J, with 9 bases in between. Germline V CDR1 and CDR2: SEHNR, FQNEAQ (reference sequence). This CDR3 contains 15 residues. The CDR3 is CASSLLRLSTDTQYF. The CDR3 DNA reads TGTGCCAGCAGCTTATTGCGGTTAAGCACAGATACGCAGTATTTT.

This clonotype was seen ten or more times. The chain links TRBV10-3 to TRBJ2-2, with D maybe TRBD2 (5 bases). Germline V gene sequence: CDR1 ENHRY, CDR2 SYGVKD. The V gene lost 3 bases and the J gene lost 8 bases, with 19 bases spanning the gap. CDR3 size: 16 residues. CDR3 nucleotide sequence: TGTGCCATCAGTGATTCTCGGACGGGCCCGGGAGGGGAGCTGTTTTTT. Encoded protein: CAISDSRTGPGGELFF.

Ten or more counts support this clonotype. J is TRBJ2-7 and V is TRBV11-2, with a tentative D call TRBD2 (7 bases). Germline CDR1 is SGHAT and CDR2 is FQNNGV. V lost 2 bases and J 0 bases, leaving 14 bases between the germline ends. This CDR3 has 16 amino acids. In DNA form, the CDR3 reads TGTGCCAGCAGCTTAACCCTAGCGGACAGCTCCTACGAGCAGTACTTC. It codes for CASSLTLADSSYEQYF.

The chain uses TRBV4-1 and TRBJ2-5; 9 bases are shared with TRBD2. Germline lookup yields CDR1 MGHRA and CDR2 YSYEKL. The CDR3 extends over 14 amino acids. V lost 1 base, J lost 5 bases, and 2 bases stayed unmatched. The CDR3 region has the DNA TGCGCCAGCAGCCAAGTAGCGGGAGCCGAGACCCAGTACTTC. It specifies CASSQVAGAETQYF.

This clonotype was seen at least ten times. J is TRBJ2-7 and V is TRBV10-3, with D hard to call. Germline V gene lookup returns CDR1 ENHRY and CDR2 SYGVKD. V was trimmed by 3 bases and J by 1 base, leaving 10 bases between them. The CDR3 extends over 14 amino acids. The CDR3 is CAISDSTLSYEQYF. For the CDR3, the DNA is TGTGCCATCAGTGACTCGACTCTTTCCTACGAGCAGTACTTC.

As for this clonotype: This CDR3 fails to terminate in the conserved phenylalanine or tryptophan, so it likely reflects a read error. The chain employs TRBV16 and TRBJ1-2; no definite D call. The CDR3 totals 17 residues. CDR1 KGHSY and CDR2 FQNENV come from the germline V gene. The V end lost 5 bases, the J end lost 4 bases, and 23 bases lay between the germline ends. The DNA for the CDR3 is TGTGCCAGCAGCGGATTAGTGGTCGTTAGAAAGACCTATGGCTACACCTAC. It is translated as CASSGLVVVRKTYGYTY.

The gene calls are TRBV5-6 and TRBJ2-5, with D hard to call. Germline CDR1 and CDR2: SGHDT and YYEEEE. The CDR3 is 16 amino acids. V was shortened by 0 bases and J by 1 base, with 13 bases between the two germline ends. This chain's CDR3 is CASSLGSLRPQETQYF. The CDR3 bases are TGTGCCAGCAGCTTGGGGTCATTACGGCCCCAAGAGACCCAGTACTTC.

Points on this clonotype: A single base separates this from a much larger clone, so it may be a read error. The V call is TRBV19, the J call TRBJ2-7, with 7 nucleotides matching TRBD1. Germline lookup yields CDR1 LNHDA and CDR2 SQIVND (reference sequence). The CDR3 runs to 14 residues. Trimming at V came to 4 bases and at J to 5 bases, leaving 8 bases not matched to a gene. CDR3 in DNA: TGTGCCAGTAGTACCAGGACAGGACTGAACGAGCAGTACTTC. As protein: CASSTRTGLNEQYF.

The table lists this clonotype with many counts. The J gene is TRBJ2-7, the V gene TRBV28, with 11 bases that match TRBD1. V dropped 6 bases and J dropped 2; count of bases not matched to a gene: 6. The CDR3 has 15 amino acids. The germline gives CDR1 MDHEN, CDR2 SYDVKM. CDR3 sequence (DNA): TGTGCCAGCAGGCCGGGGACAGGGGGAACCTACGAGCAGTACTTC. Protein sequence: CASRPGTGGTYEQYF. The whole variable domain, remainder taken from reference TRBV28 and TRBJ2-7, is DVKVTQSSRYLVKRTGEKVFLECVQDMDHENMFWYRQDPGLGLRLIYFSYDVKMKEKGDIPEGYSVSREKKERFSLILESASTNQTSMYLCASRPGTGGTYEQYFGPGTRLTVT.

About this clonotype itself: The CDR3 does not close with the conserved phenylalanine or tryptophan, likely indicating a read error. The chain joins TRBV6-5 to TRBJ1-5, with D perhaps TRBD1 (5 bases). The CDR3 is made up of 13 amino acids. With 11 bases removed from V and 2 bases from J, the gap between germline ends came to 13 bases. Germline V gives CDR1 MNHEY, CDR2 SVGAGI. The CDR3: CAGNGGGNQPQHS. The CDR3 coding sequence is TGTGCCGGCAACGGGGGGGGCAATCAGCCCCAGCATTCT.